Presented here are 26 T cell receptor beta chains from one specimen sequenced in a study of T cell responses to AZD1222 COVID-19 vaccine. Repertoires were generated with immunoSEQ multiplex PCR, while TCRdb's copy carries only in-frame clones and drops some. The sample yields fewer than 55,000 clones, under 85% seen once. Material: peripheral blood, obtained on day 0 of MenACWY control vaccination. Every receptor here comes from an adult in good health.

This chain links TRBV28 with TRBJ1-6; D possibly corresponds to TRBD1 (5 bases). Trimming took 11 bases from V and 0 from J, leaving 8 bases between them. This CDR3 spans 13 amino acids. Germline values: CDR1 MDHEN, CDR2 SYDVKM. CDR3: CAGGSSYNSPLHF. For the CDR3, the DNA is TGTGCCGGGGGGAGCTCCTATAATTCACCCCTCCACTTT.

The genes are TRBV6-5 and TRBJ1-1; D unresolved. The V gene's germline CDR1 is MNHEY and CDR2 SVGAGI. Trimming took off 6 bases at V and 5 bases at J, with 13 bases between the two ends. This CDR3 spans 13 amino acids. The CDR3 protein is CASRGPSKTEAFF. CDR3 nucleotides: TGTGCCAGCAGGGGTCCGAGTAAAACTGAAGCTTTCTTT.

The genes are TRBV9 and TRBJ1-1; weak D call: TRBD1 (6 bases). V lost 3 bases and J lost 12, with 18 bases in between. The germline V gene has CDR1 SGDLS and CDR2 YYNGEE. The CDR3 length is 13 residues. CDR3 residues: CASSDRGLGFPFF. The CDR3 DNA reads as TGTGCCAGCAGCGACCGGGGGCTAGGGTTCCCTTTCTTT.

This clone appeared a few times. This chain joins TRBV19 and TRBJ1-5, with TRBD1 as a possible D gene (5 bases). V was shortened by 10 bases and J by 0 bases, with 13 bases between the two germline ends. CDR1 is LNHDA, CDR2 SQIVND, per germline (reference sequence). This CDR3 is built from 14 residues. CDR3 nucleotide sequence: TGTGCCACCCACGGGGGAAATAGCAATCAGCCCCAGCATTTT. This codes for CATHGGNSNQPQHF.

The rearrangement joins TRBV28 to TRBJ1-3; D gene unclear. CDR1 is MDHEN and CDR2 is SYDVKM in the germline V gene. This CDR3 is built from 16 residues. Trimming took off 6 bases at V and 0 bases at J, with 15 bases between the two ends. The CDR3 loop reads CASSRPSVSSGNTIYF. CDR3 DNA: TGTGCCAGCAGCCGCCCGTCTGTGAGCTCTGGAAACACCATATATTTT.

The chain combines TRBV4-1 with TRBJ1-3; D might be TRBD1 (5 bases). Germline loops: CDR1 MGHRA, CDR2 YSYEKL. With 4 bases removed from V and 0 bases from J, the gap between germline ends came to 16 bases. This CDR3 comprises 17 residues. CDR3 nucleotide sequence: TGCGCCAGCAGCCTGTCGCGGACGGACACCTCTGGAAACACCATATATTTT. Its protein is CASSLSRTDTSGNTIYF.

The chain has TRBV27 and TRBJ1-2; 12 bases are shared with TRBD1. The CDR3 is made up of 16 amino acids. Germline V gene sequence: CDR1 MNHEY, CDR2 SMNVEV (reference sequence). After removal of 5 bases from V and 4 bases from J, the junction contained 8 bases not matched to a gene. Here the CDR3 reads CASSPRDRGLIYGYTF. In nucleotides, the CDR3 is TGTGCCAGCAGTCCCCGGGACAGGGGGCTTATCTATGGCTACACCTTC.

The V and J genes are TRBV30 and TRBJ1-5; D remains ambiguous. Germline lookup yields CDR1 GTSNPN and CDR2 SVGIG (reference sequence). V dropped 0 bases and J dropped 6 bases, with 3 bases sitting between them. The CDR3 totals 11 residues. The CDR3 DNA follows: TGTGCCTGGAGTGTGGGTCAGCCCCAGCATTTT. Translation: CAWSVGQPQHF.

This clone has more than one count but fewer than ten. J is TRBJ1-5 and V is TRBV28; 7 bases are shared with TRBD1. The germline gives CDR1 MDHEN, CDR2 SYDVKM. The CDR3 spans 12 residues. V lost 10 bases to trimming and J lost 6 bases; unmatched junction nucleotides: 6. The CDR3 nucleotides are TGTGCCACCGTGACAGGGACTCAGCCCCAGCATTTT. This gives the protein CATVTGTQPQHF.

As for this clone: The germline gene is not matched at one end of the junction; a read error may be the cause. This chain joins TRBV2 and TRBJ1-1; 7 bases are a match to TRBD1. The germline V gene encodes CDR1 SNHLY and CDR2 FYNNEI. This CDR3 comprises 14 residues. CDR3 nucleotides: TGTGCCAGCAGAGAAGGGGGCATGAACACTGAAGCTTTCTTT. This gives the protein CASREGGMNTEAFF.

The chain carries TRBV11-2 and TRBJ2-2; TRBD2 might be the D (6 bases). The germline V gene encodes CDR1 SGHAT and CDR2 FQNNGV. V lost 8 bases and J 7 bases, leaving 20 bases between the germline ends. CDR3 size: 15 residues. The CDR3 bases are TGTGCCAGCCGCCTTGACCGGAGGGCCGACGGGGAGCTGTTTTTT. Protein sequence: CASRLDRRADGELFF.

This clone was found a few times. The V and J genes are TRBV2 and TRBJ2-7, with D perhaps matching TRBD1 (6 bases). Trimming took off 5 bases at V and 4 bases at J, with 9 bases between the two ends. Germline V CDR1 and CDR2: SNHLY, FYNNEI. This CDR3 comprises 12 residues. CDR3 residues: CASSNQGYEQYV. The CDR3 DNA sequence: TGTGCCAGCAGTAACCAGGGGTACGAGCAGTACGTC.

The gene calls are TRBV18 and TRBJ1-3; D is possibly TRBD1 (5 bases). The CDR3 consists of 14 residues. Trimming took off 8 bases at V and 1 base at J, with 12 bases between the two ends. Germline V gene sequence: CDR1 KGHSH, CDR2 LQKENI. The CDR3 is CASRPGGSGNTIYF. The DNA of the CDR3 is TGTGCCAGCCGCCCGGGGGGATCTGGAAACACCATATATTTT.

Worth noting for this clone: The same CDR3 also results from other DNA sequences found in this sample. The chain joins TRBV27 to TRBJ1-4, with a weak D call TRBD1 (6 bases). Germline V gives CDR1 MNHEY, CDR2 SMNVEV (reference sequence). V was cut by 6 bases and J by 6 bases, with 11 bases left in between. This CDR3 is 13 amino acids long. The CDR3 bases are TGTGCCAGCAGCCCGGGGGCCGATGAAAAACTGTTTTTT. This encodes CASSPGADEKLFF. Using reference TRBV27 and TRBJ1-4 for the parts outside the CDR3, the full variable domain is EAQVTQNPRYLITVTGKKLTVTCSQNMNHEYMSWYRQDPGLGLRQIYYSMNVEVTDKGDVPEGYKVSRKEKRNFPLILESPSPNQTSLYFCASSPGADEKLFFGSGTQLSVL.

J is TRBJ1-2 and V is TRBV30, with unresolved D. The CDR3 consists of 12 residues. Germline V gene sequence: CDR1 GTSNPN, CDR2 SVGIG (reference sequence). With 1 base removed from V and 10 bases from J, the gap between germline ends came to 13 bases. CDR3 amino acids: CAWSDGGRDYTF. The CDR3 DNA sequence: TGTGCCTGGAGTGACGGAGGACGGGACTACACCTTC. The full variable domain, completed using reference TRBV30 and TRBJ1-2, is SQTIHQWPATLVQPVGSPLSLECTVEGTSNPNLYWYRQAAGRGLQLLFYSVGIGQISSEVPQNLSASRPQDRQFILSSKKLLLSDSGFYLCAWSDGGRDYTFGSGTRLTVV.

The chain links TRBV10-1 to TRBJ1-1, with D perhaps TRBD1 (6 bases). Germline V gene lookup returns CDR1 WNHNN and CDR2 SYGVQD (reference sequence). V dropped 0 bases and J dropped 1 base, with 21 bases sitting between them. This CDR3 is built from 19 residues. CDR3 sequence (DNA): TGCGCCAGCAGTGAGTCGATAGGGGAGGCAGGGGCCGCGAACACTGAAGCTTTCTTT. The encoded protein is CASSESIGEAGAANTEAFF.

The V gene is TRBV2, the J gene TRBJ1-2, with D unresolved. This CDR3 has 14 residues. Germline CDR1 and CDR2: SNHLY and FYNNEI. V lost 2 bases to trimming and J lost 3 bases, with 10 bases between them. The CDR3 DNA is TGTGCCAGCAGTGAAATTTGGACTCACTATGGCTACACCTTC. Its protein product is CASSEIWTHYGYTF.

This clone was counted only a few times. V is TRBV15 and J is TRBJ1-5; D remains unclear. Germline V gives CDR1 LNHNV, CDR2 YYDKDF (reference sequence). The V end lost 1 base, the J end lost 0 bases, and 13 bases lay between the germline ends. CDR3 length: 17 amino acids. Here the CDR3 reads CATSRASTGNSNQPQHF. CDR3 nucleotide sequence: TGTGCCACCAGCAGAGCCAGCACCGGGAATAGCAATCAGCCCCAGCATTTT.

This sequence joins TRBV19 and TRBJ2-1, with TRBD2 matching 7 bases. Germline V gene sequence: CDR1 LNHDA, CDR2 SQIVND (reference sequence). V lost 4 bases and J lost 12; bases outside the gene matches: 18. This CDR3 spans 16 amino acids. In DNA, the CDR3 is TGTGCCAGTAGTAAACCTGGGTTCGGGGGGATCCCGGGGCAGTTCTTC. The encoded protein is CASSKPGFGGIPGQFF.

This clone has a handful of counts. The CDR3 protein is CASSAAAGGYIQYF. The CDR3 DNA reads as TGCGCCAGCAGCGCCGCGGCGGGGGGGTACATTCAGTACTTC. The chain has TRBV5-1 and TRBJ2-4; 9 nucleotides match TRBD2. Per the germline V gene, CDR1 is SGHRS and CDR2 is YFSETQ. The CDR3 runs 14 residues. V shed 4 bases and J 8 bases; nucleotides not matched to a gene: 7.

The chain is built from TRBV28 and TRBJ2-5; 13 nucleotides align to TRBD2. Germline V gene data show CDR1 as MDHEN and CDR2 as SYDVKM. The CDR3 extends over 17 amino acids. Trimming cost V 4 bases and J 2 bases; bases outside gene matches: 7. The CDR3 DNA reads TGTGCCAGCAGTTCCCCCGGGACTAGCGGGAAACAAGAGACCCAGTACTTC. Its translation: CASSSPGTSGKQETQYF.

This chain joins TRBV11-1 and TRBJ2-1; D remains ambiguous. Germline loops: CDR1 SGHAT, CDR2 FQDESV (reference sequence). V was cut by 4 bases and J by 6 bases, with 13 bases left in between. There are 14 residues in the CDR3. For the CDR3, the DNA is TGTGCCAGCAGCTCGTCCTTCCAGACCAATGAGCAGTTCTTC. Its protein is CASSSSFQTNEQFF.

The J gene is TRBJ1-1, the V gene TRBV6-1, with D unresolved. V lost 3 bases, J lost 1 base, and 9 bases lay in between. The CDR3 length is 14 residues. CDR1 and CDR2 (germline): MNHNS, SASEGT. CDR3 sequence: CASSEAGRNTEAFF. The CDR3 DNA sequence: TGTGCCAGCAGTGAGGCAGGACGGAACACTGAAGCTTTCTTT.

The V gene is TRBV9, the J gene TRBJ1-1; D uncertain. Trimming removed 0 bases from V and 8 bases from J, with 14 bases in between. Germline V lookup: CDR1 SGDLS, CDR2 YYNGEE. The CDR3 extends over 14 amino acids. The CDR3 reads CASSVDLDTSEAFF. The CDR3 DNA reads as TGTGCCAGCAGCGTAGATCTCGACACTTCGGAAGCTTTCTTT.

The rearrangement joins TRBV30 to TRBJ2-7; 8 bases are a match to TRBD1. The CDR3 consists of 16 residues. V lost 3 bases and J lost 1; bases outside the gene matches: 11. CDR1 and CDR2 (germline): GTSNPN, SVGIG (reference sequence). The CDR3 spells CAWRSPWTGRSYEQYF. The DNA of the CDR3 is TGTGCCTGGAGGAGCCCCTGGACAGGGAGGTCCTACGAGCAGTACTTC. Full variable domain (missing parts from reference TRBV30 and TRBJ2-7): SQTIHQWPATLVQPVGSPLSLECTVEGTSNPNLYWYRQAAGRGLQLLFYSVGIGQISSEVPQNLSASRPQDRQFILSSKKLLLSDSGFYLCAWRSPWTGRSYEQYFGPGTRLTVT.

This chain connects TRBV19 to TRBJ2-1; unclear D gene. The CDR3 runs 11 residues. Germline V lookup: CDR1 LNHDA, CDR2 SQIVND (reference sequence). V lost 4 bases to trimming and J lost 5 bases, with 3 bases between them. CDR3 loop: CASSTNNEQFF. The CDR3 DNA reads as TGTGCCAGTAGTACCAACAATGAGCAGTTCTTC. The full variable domain, completed using reference TRBV19 and TRBJ2-1, is DGGITQSPKYLFRKEGQNVTLSCEQNLNHDAMYWYRQDPGQGLRLIYYSQIVNDFQKGDIAEGYSVSREKKESFPLTVTSAQKNPTAFYLCASSTNNEQFFGPGTRLTVL.